This T cell receptor beta chain was documented in a study of naive and memory T cell subsets. This clonotype occurred many times. Germline assignment: CDR1 DFQATT and CDR2 SNEGSKA (reference sequence). The CDR3 covers 16 residues. V was clipped by 1 base and J by 0 bases; unmatched bases: 8. An equimolar mix of two oligonucleotides served as the beta constant-region primer for TRBC1 and TRBC2. From the UMI-ligation and nested PCR reads, TCRdb called clonotypes with MiXCR, one entry per CDR3 protein. The sample yields around 31,000 distinct CDR3 sequences, about 10% seen once. From the second PCR step, alpha and beta chains were amplified apart.

The receptor's source is a human donor in good health. Sequenced input: effector memory CD4+ T cells from blood. Stated subset: effector memory, CD45RA- CD27-. J is TRBJ2-7 and V is TRBV20-1; 8 bases are a match to TRBD2. CDR3: CSARGGSGGLSYEQYF. In DNA, the CDR3 is TGCAGTGCTAGAGGGGGCAGCGGGGGCCTCTCCTACGAGCAGTACTTC.